This TCR beta chain derives from a study of beta chain features in type 1 diabetes. Study-level results: Unsettled here was the matter of whether HLA type influences TCRB rearrangement. Within the patient group, naive, central memory and Treg TCRB repertoires appeared more similar to each other than within healthy donors.

CD4+ cells of the naive, central memory, regulatory and stem cell-like memory types were sorted via CD45RO/CCR7/CD25/CD127/CD95/CD27. The authors obtained over 95% purity in all sorted populations. This clone was observed a few times. Its antigen is currently unknown. The CDR3 contains 12 residues. Germline lookup yields CDR1 MDHEN and CDR2 SYDVKM. The ends were cut back, 8 bases at V and 2 bases at J, with 10 bases in the middle. TCRB transcripts that were expressed got sequenced, as all of the isolated RNA had been reverse transcribed. Repertoires were generated with immunoSEQ multiplex PCR, while TCRdb's copy carries only in-frame clones and drops some. Counted here are around 400,000 clones, roughly 13% occurring once; the ten biggest clones make up about 0.017%.

V is TRBV28 and J is TRBJ2-7; perhaps TRBD1 as D (6 bases). Sequencing was performed on naive CD4+ T cells from blood. This receptor was taken from a man younger than 30 in good health. CDR3 region: CASRQATYEQYF. CDR3 nucleotides: TGTGCCAGCCGACAGGCCACCTACGAGCAGTACTTC.